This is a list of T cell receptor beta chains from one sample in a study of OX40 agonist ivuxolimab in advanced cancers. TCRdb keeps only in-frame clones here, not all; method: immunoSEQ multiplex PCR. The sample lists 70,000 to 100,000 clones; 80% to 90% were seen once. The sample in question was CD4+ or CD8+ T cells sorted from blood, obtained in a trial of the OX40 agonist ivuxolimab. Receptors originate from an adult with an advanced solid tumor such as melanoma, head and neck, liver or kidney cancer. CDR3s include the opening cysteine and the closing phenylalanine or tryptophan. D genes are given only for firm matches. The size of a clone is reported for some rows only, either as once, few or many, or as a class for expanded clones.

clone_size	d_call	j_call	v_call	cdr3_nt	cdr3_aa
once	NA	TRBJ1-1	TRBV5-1	TGCGCCAGCAGCTTGGGTAGGGTCCTTGGAAACACTGAAGCTTTCTTT	CASSLGRVLGNTEAFF
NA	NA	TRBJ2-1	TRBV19	TGTGCCAGTAGCCTTCAGCCGCGGCACGCAAGTTACAATGAGCAGTTCTTC	CASSLQPRHASYNEQFF
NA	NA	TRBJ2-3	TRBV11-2	TGTGCCAGCAGCCTAGGACAGAGGTCGGATACGCAGTATTTT	CASSLGQRSDTQYF
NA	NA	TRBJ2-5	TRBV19	TGTGCCAGTAGTAGTGGGAGAGGCGGAACAGGACAAGAGACCCAGTACTTC	CASSSGRGGTGQETQYF
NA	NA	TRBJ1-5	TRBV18	TGTGCCAGCACCCAGCAAGGCAATCAGCCCCAGCATTTT	CASTQQGNQPQHF
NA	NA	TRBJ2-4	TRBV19	TGTGCCAGTAGCTTGATCGGGAACATTCAGTACTTC	CASSLIGNIQYF
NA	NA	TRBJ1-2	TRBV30	TGTGCCTGGAGTGTACCGGGAATTCTATATGGCTACACCTTC	CAWSVPGILYGYTF
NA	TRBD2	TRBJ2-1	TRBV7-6	TGTGCCAGCAGCTTAGTTGGCGGGCTAGCGGAATACAATGAGCAGTTCTTC	CASSLVGGLAEYNEQFF
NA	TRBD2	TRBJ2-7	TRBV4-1	TGCGCCAGCAGCCATACCGGGACTAGCGGATACGAGCAGTACTTC	CASSHTGTSGYEQYF
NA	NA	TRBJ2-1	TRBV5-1	TGCGCCAGCAGCTTGGCGGCAGGGGCTACAGGGAATGAGCAGTTCTTC	CASSLAAGATGNEQFF